The clone carrying this T cell receptor beta chain was detected only once. This CDR3 is 15 amino acids long. Germline-derived CDR1 and CDR2 are KGHSH and LQKENI. V was clipped by 6 bases and J by 1 base; unmatched bases: 4. Sequencing used immunoSEQ multiplex PCR; TCRdb keeps in-frame clones, though not all of them. Among just under 300,000 clones, approximately 86% were seen once, and the ten largest hold 1% to 1.5%. This sample is part of a study of blood T cell repertoires in COVID-19. The chain links TRBV18 to TRBJ1-4; 8 bases align to TRBD1. The sample taken for sequencing was peripheral blood. The TCR was taken from a man aged 65 to 85 with acute or convalescent COVID-19. The CDR3, as DNA: TGTGCCAGCTCTACAGGGGGTTTAACTAATGAAAAACTGTTTTTT. Translated: CASSTGGLTNEKLFF.